This TCR beta chain was recovered during a study of cytomegalovirus exposure and HLA in healthy donors. This CDR3 region has 18 residues. Germline V gives CDR1 SGHTA, CDR2 FQGTGA. V was clipped by 3 bases and J by 6 bases; unmatched bases: 15. PCR involved 60 Vbeta and 13 Jbeta primers. Libraries were prepared by immunoSEQ multiplex PCR; TCRdb keeps only in-frame clonotypes and omits some of them. Counted here are fewer than 200,000 clones, 75% occurring once; the ten biggest clones make up almost 3%. Study-wide findings and caveats: According to reports, the classifier identified cytomegalovirus status with high specificity and sensitivity.

Remarks on this clone: Its cognate antigen is unknown.

The chain uses TRBV7-3 and TRBJ2-2, with TRBD1 matching 8 bases. The TCR sequence derives from a woman in her 50s in good health and CMV-seropositive. Sequenced material: PBMCs. The CDR3, as DNA: TGTGCCAGCAGCTTCCCCCTCCCGGGACAGGAACTGTCCGGGGAGCTGTTTTTT. Translating gives CASSFPLPGQELSGELFF.